These 26 T cell receptor beta chains were sequenced from one sample in a study of cytomegalovirus exposure and HLA in healthy donors. Primers included in the PCR were 60 Vbeta and 13 Jbeta primers. Produced via immunoSEQ multiplex PCR; TCRdb's table is partial and in-frame only. Here the sample spans roughly 130,000 clones, 8.5% to 10% being singletons. The sample comprised PBMCs. The receptors were gathered from a man aged 35 to 55 in good health and CMV-seronegative.

V gene TRBV28 combines with J gene TRBJ2-7; D is unclear. The CDR3 sequence is 14 residues long. Germline V CDR1 and CDR2: MDHEN, SYDVKM. The V end lost 8 bases, the J end lost 0 bases, and 14 bases lay between the germline ends. For the CDR3, the DNA is TGTGCCAGCGGCCTCCAGGCACCCTCCTACGAGCAGTACTTC. Translated, it gives CASGLQAPSYEQYF.

This clone was recorded a few times. V is TRBV4-1 and J is TRBJ2-1; possible D gene TRBD2, 7 bases. This CDR3 contains 17 residues. Between the trimmed V and J ends, which lost 0 bases and 3 bases, there was a span of 15 bases. Germline CDR1 is MGHRA and CDR2 is YSYEKL. Written as DNA, the CDR3 is TGCGCCAGCAGCCAAGAAGGCGGGGGCCTTTACTACAATGAGCAGTTCTTC. It yields the protein CASSQEGGGLYYNEQFF.

The chain carries TRBV6-5 and TRBJ1-2, with 8 bases identical to TRBD1. Per the germline V gene, CDR1 is MNHEY and CDR2 is SVGAGI. After removal of 2 bases from V and 7 bases from J, the junction contained 3 bases not matched to a gene. The CDR3 loop spans 13 amino acids. The CDR3 sequence is CASSYRTGFGYTF. The CDR3 coding sequence is TGTGCCAGCAGTTACAGGACAGGGTTTGGCTACACCTTC.

The V and J genes are TRBV9 and TRBJ2-1, with 9 nucleotides matching TRBD1. V gave up 4 bases and J gave up 6 bases; unmatched junction bases: 8. Germline CDR1 reads SGDLS; CDR2 reads YYNGEE. This CDR3 comprises 15 residues. The CDR3 region is CASSFGTGRGNEQFF. In nucleotides, the CDR3 is TGTGCCAGCAGCTTTGGGACAGGGCGAGGCAATGAGCAGTTCTTC.

This clone was detected only a few times. The chain carries TRBV18 and TRBJ2-2; 9 bases fit TRBD1. V trimming: 5 bases; J trimming: 1 base; junction bases outside the gene matches: 5. This CDR3 region has 16 residues. Germline V gene data show CDR1 as KGHSH and CDR2 as LQKENI. In DNA, the CDR3 is TGTGCCAGCTCATCGGACAGGGGTGAGAACACCGGGGAGCTGTTTTTT. It is translated as CASSSDRGENTGELFF.

V and J are TRBV4-1 and TRBJ2-1; D is uncertain. The CDR3 spans 14 residues. The germline V and J ends were trimmed by 4 bases and 4 bases, with 11 bases remaining between them. In germline, CDR1 is MGHRA, CDR2 YSYEKL. As DNA, the CDR3 is TGCGCCAGCAGCCCCGAACCCCAGTACAATGAGCAGTTCTTC. Translated, it gives CASSPEPQYNEQFF.

The J gene is TRBJ2-7, the V gene TRBV9, with 8 nucleotides matching TRBD2. Germline V gene data show CDR1 as SGDLS and CDR2 as YYNGEE. This CDR3 has 13 residues. Trimming at V came to 4 bases and at J to 6 bases, leaving 6 bases not matched to a gene. CDR3 in amino acids: CASSPSGRAEQYF. The CDR3 DNA is TGTGCCAGCAGCCCTAGCGGGCGGGCCGAGCAGTACTTC.

This clone was found a few times. CDR3 in amino acids: CASRTPGGKSGELFF. In DNA, the CDR3 is TGTGCCAGCAGGACCCCCGGGGGGAAGTCCGGGGAGCTGTTTTTT. V is TRBV6-1 and J is TRBJ2-2, with 7 bases lining up with TRBD2. The CDR3 consists of 15 residues. Unmatched junction bases numbered 10, after V lost 6 bases and J lost 6 bases. Per the germline V gene, CDR1 is MNHNS and CDR2 is SASEGT.

The sample holds a few counts of this clone. This chain links TRBV15 with TRBJ2-7; TRBD1 matches 8 bases. CDR1 is LNHNV and CDR2 is YYDKDF in the germline V gene (reference sequence). Trimming cost V 0 bases and J 5 bases; bases outside gene matches: 12. The CDR3 loop spans 17 amino acids. The CDR3 sequence is CATSRDSGPGGRHEQYF. Here the CDR3 DNA reads TGTGCCACCAGCAGAGATAGTGGGCCAGGGGGCCGCCACGAGCAGTACTTC.

This clone was detected only a few times. CDR3 residues: CASSVLAGGQETQYF. CDR3 DNA sequence: TGTGCCAGCAGCGTTCTAGCGGGGGGACAAGAGACCCAGTACTTC. The chain is built from TRBV9 and TRBJ2-5, with TRBD2 identical over 11 bases. CDR3 length: 15 residues. From germline, CDR1 is SGDLS and CDR2 YYNGEE. Trimming took 2 bases from V and 2 from J; bases not matched to a gene: 2.

The V call is TRBV5-5, the J call TRBJ2-3; 13 nucleotides match TRBD2. CDR1 is SGHKS, CDR2 YYEKEE, per germline (reference sequence). Trimming at V came to 4 bases and at J to 2 bases, leaving 7 bases not matched to a gene. The CDR3 extends over 17 amino acids. In DNA, the CDR3 is TGTGCCAGCAGCGCCCGGGGACTAGCGGGGATCACAGATACGCAGTATTTT. The encoded protein is CASSARGLAGITDTQYF.

This chain joins TRBV30 and TRBJ1-6, with a tentative D call TRBD1 (5 bases). Germline-derived CDR1 and CDR2 are GTSNPN and SVGIG (reference sequence). The CDR3 has 14 amino acids. The V end lost 4 bases, the J end lost 3 bases, and 10 bases lay between the germline ends. The CDR3 bases are TGTGCCTGGACTGGAGGGGTCTATAATTCACCCCTCCACTTT. Translated, it gives CAWTGGVYNSPLHF.

The chain couples TRBV7-2 to TRBJ2-7; TRBD2 matches at 8 bases. This CDR3 is built from 15 residues. Germline CDR1 is SGHTA and CDR2 is FQGNSA. Losses at the gene ends were 1 base for V and 6 bases for J; bases not matched to a gene: 8. CDR3 DNA sequence: TGTGCCAGCAGCTTAGTGGGACGGGGGGGTTTCGAGCAGTACTTC. Translated: CASSLVGRGGFEQYF.

This clone was counted only a few times. The rearrangement links TRBV29-1 to TRBJ1-1; 10 nucleotides line up with TRBD1. Germline loops: CDR1 SQVTM, CDR2 ANQGSEA. There are 15 residues in the CDR3. V gave up 8 bases and J gave up 4 bases; unmatched junction bases: 13. DNA of the CDR3: TGCAGCCTAGCCCGGGACAGGGGTGCAGGCACTGAAGCTTTCTTT. Protein product: CSLARDRGAGTEAFF.

V gene TRBV2 combines with J gene TRBJ2-1; 7 positions agree with TRBD2. CDR3 length: 15 amino acids. With 2 bases clipped from V and 9 bases from J, the junction kept 10 bases outside the gene matches. CDR1 is SNHLY, CDR2 FYNNEI, per germline. CDR3 DNA sequence: TGTGCCAGCAGTGAACGCGGGGAGGGGTTCAGTGAGCAGTTCTTC. It encodes CASSERGEGFSEQFF.

In DNA, the CDR3 is TGTGCCAGCAGCCCAGGGACCGGGGAGCTGTTTTTT. Encoded protein: CASSPGTGELFF. The chain is built from TRBV11-2 and TRBJ2-2, with D possibly matching TRBD1 (5 bases). The CDR3 has 12 amino acids. V was trimmed by 5 bases and J by 5 bases, leaving 6 bases between them. Germline V lookup: CDR1 SGHAT, CDR2 FQNNGV.

This chain uses TRBV28 with TRBJ2-3, with 8 bases fitting TRBD2. CDR3 length: 15 amino acids. Germline assignment: CDR1 MDHEN and CDR2 SYDVKM. Trimming took 8 bases from V and 2 from J; bases not matched to a gene: 9. DNA of the CDR3: TGTGCCAGCCTTTCGGGGGGGGCATACACAGATACGCAGTATTTT. Translating it yields CASLSGGAYTDTQYF. The full variable domain, with the rest looked up from reference TRBV28 and TRBJ2-3, is DVKVTQSSRYLVKRTGEKVFLECVQDMDHENMFWYRQDPGLGLRLIYFSYDVKMKEKGDIPEGYSVSREKKERFSLILESASTNQTSMYLCASLSGGAYTDTQYFGPGTRLTVL.

The V call is TRBV18, the J call TRBJ1-1; D ambiguous. Germline V lookup: CDR1 KGHSH, CDR2 LQKENI. This CDR3 has 13 amino acids. The V end lost 0 bases, the J end lost 6 bases, and 8 bases lay between the germline ends. The CDR3 reads CASSPPLGAEAFF. For the CDR3, the DNA is TGTGCCAGCTCACCACCGTTGGGAGCTGAAGCTTTCTTT.

This clone showed up just a few times. The chain employs TRBV7-2 and TRBJ2-7; D uncertain. Germline V gene lookup returns CDR1 SGHTA and CDR2 FQGNSA. The CDR3 is made up of 15 amino acids. Between the trimmed V and J ends, which lost 5 bases and 0 bases, there was a span of 14 bases. CDR3 sequence reads: CASSVDIWSSYEQYF. The CDR3 nucleotides are TGTGCCAGCAGCGTAGACATATGGAGCTCCTACGAGCAGTACTTC.

The chain employs TRBV6-1 and TRBJ1-6; D may be TRBD1 (6 bases). This CDR3 comprises 14 residues. V was pared by 7 bases and J by 7 bases, with 14 bases between. Germline CDR1 MNHNS, CDR2 SASEGT. CDR3 coding DNA: TGTGCCAGCACCTCCAGGGGTTCAAATTCACCCCTCCACTTT. Amino acids: CASTSRGSNSPLHF.

V usage is TRBV19 and J usage is TRBJ2-1; D is perhaps TRBD1 (6 bases). CDR3 length: 15 amino acids. Germline loops: CDR1 LNHDA, CDR2 SQIVND (reference sequence). V was shortened by 2 bases and J by 2 bases, with 10 bases between the two germline ends. CDR3 residues: CASSIYQGPYNEQFF. Here the CDR3 DNA reads TGTGCCAGTAGTATATATCAGGGGCCCTACAATGAGCAGTTCTTC.

This clone was counted a few times. This sequence joins TRBV7-9 and TRBJ2-7, with no clear D. CDR1 is SEHNR, CDR2 FQNEAQ, per germline (reference sequence). The V end was cut by 5 bases, the J end by 1 base, with 9 bases between. The CDR3 has 13 amino acids. This CDR3 reads CASSPRVSYEQYF. DNA for the CDR3: TGTGCCAGCAGCCCCCGGGTTTCCTACGAGCAGTACTTC.

The V gene is TRBV29-1, the J gene TRBJ2-3; D may be TRBD2 (5 bases). Germline CDR1 and CDR2: SQVTM and ANQGSEA. Deletions cut 6 bases from V and 2 bases from J, with 12 bases between. The CDR3 is made up of 13 amino acids. This CDR3 reads CSVGGIDTDTQYF. For the CDR3, the DNA is TGCAGCGTCGGAGGCATCGACACAGATACGCAGTATTTT.

The V gene is TRBV19, the J gene TRBJ2-7; 7 bases fit TRBD2. The CDR3 has 13 residues. Germline lookup yields CDR1 LNHDA and CDR2 SQIVND (reference sequence). J lost 2 bases, V lost 5 bases, and 3 bases had no gene match. This CDR3 reads CASSPGLTYEQYF. CDR3 in DNA: TGTGCCAGTAGTCCGGGACTAACCTACGAGCAGTACTTC.

This clone was seen a handful of times. This chain links TRBV10-2 with TRBJ2-2, with TRBD2 matching 8 bases. The CDR3 is 14 amino acids. Germline CDR1 WSHSY, CDR2 SAAADI. J lost 7 bases, V lost 5 bases, and 6 bases had no gene match. The CDR3 is CASSPAGESGELFF. The CDR3, as DNA: TGCGCCAGCAGTCCAGCGGGGGAGAGCGGGGAGCTGTTTTTT.

This clone has more than one count but fewer than ten. The J gene is TRBJ2-3, the V gene TRBV7-6, with TRBD1 identical over 7 bases. J lost 2 bases, V lost 5 bases, and 4 bases had no gene match. CDR3 length: 14 residues. Germline V gene lookup returns CDR1 SGHVS and CDR2 FNYEAQ. Here the CDR3 reads CASSETGPTDTQYF. Written as DNA, the CDR3 is TGTGCCAGCAGCGAGACAGGGCCCACAGATACGCAGTATTTT.